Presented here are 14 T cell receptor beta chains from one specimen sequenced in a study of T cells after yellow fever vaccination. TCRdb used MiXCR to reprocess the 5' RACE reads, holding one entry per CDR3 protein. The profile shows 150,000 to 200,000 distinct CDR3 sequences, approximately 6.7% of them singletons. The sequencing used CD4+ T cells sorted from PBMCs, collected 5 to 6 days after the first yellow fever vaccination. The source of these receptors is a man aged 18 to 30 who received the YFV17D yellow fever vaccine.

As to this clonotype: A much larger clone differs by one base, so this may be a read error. This CDR3 is CASRQGRGTDTQYF. DNA for the CDR3: TGCGCCAGCAGACAGGGGAGGGGCACAGATACGCAGTATTTT. The V and J genes are TRBV5-1 and TRBJ2-3, with D perhaps TRBD1 or TRBD2 (7 bases each). The germline gives CDR1 SGHRS, CDR2 YFSETQ. Trimming left V 5 bases short and J 1 base short, with 11 bases between. There are 14 residues in the CDR3.

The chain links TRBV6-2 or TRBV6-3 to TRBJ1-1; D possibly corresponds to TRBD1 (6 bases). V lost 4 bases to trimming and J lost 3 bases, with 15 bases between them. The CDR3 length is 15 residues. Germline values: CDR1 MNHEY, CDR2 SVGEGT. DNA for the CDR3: TGTGCCAGCAGTTCCCCAGGGGAGGGGTACACTGAAGCTTTCTTT. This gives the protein CASSSPGEGYTEAFF.

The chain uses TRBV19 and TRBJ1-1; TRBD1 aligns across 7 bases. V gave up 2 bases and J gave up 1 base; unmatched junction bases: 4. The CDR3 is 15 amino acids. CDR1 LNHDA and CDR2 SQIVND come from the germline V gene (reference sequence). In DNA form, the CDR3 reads TGTGCCAGTAGTATATTCGGGACAGAGAACACTGAAGCTTTCTTT. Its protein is CASSIFGTENTEAFF.

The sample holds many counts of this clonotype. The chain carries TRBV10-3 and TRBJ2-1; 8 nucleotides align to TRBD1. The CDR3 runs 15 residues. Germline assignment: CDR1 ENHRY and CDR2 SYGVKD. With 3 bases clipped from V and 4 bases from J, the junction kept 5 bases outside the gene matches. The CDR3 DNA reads TGTGCCATCAGTGACCAGGGGGCTCAATACAATGAGCAGTTCTTC. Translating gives CAISDQGAQYNEQFF.

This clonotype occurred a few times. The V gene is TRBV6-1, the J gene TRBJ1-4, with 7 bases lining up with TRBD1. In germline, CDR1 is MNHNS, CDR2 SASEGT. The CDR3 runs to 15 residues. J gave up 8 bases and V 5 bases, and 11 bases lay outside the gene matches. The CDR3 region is CASSPRQGSGEKLFF. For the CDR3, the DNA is TGTGCCAGCAGTCCCCGACAGGGTTCAGGCGAAAAACTGTTTTTT.

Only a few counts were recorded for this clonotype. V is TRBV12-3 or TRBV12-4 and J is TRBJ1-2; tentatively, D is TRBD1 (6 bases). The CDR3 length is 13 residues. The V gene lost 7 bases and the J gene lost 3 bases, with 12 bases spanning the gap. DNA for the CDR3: TGTGCCAGCACACCACCAGGGGACTATGGCTACACCTTC. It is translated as CASTPPGDYGYTF.

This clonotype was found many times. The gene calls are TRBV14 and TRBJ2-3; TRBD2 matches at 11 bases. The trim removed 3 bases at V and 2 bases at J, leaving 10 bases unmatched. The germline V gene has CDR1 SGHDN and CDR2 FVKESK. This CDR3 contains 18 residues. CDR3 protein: CASSHRGETSGNTDTQYF. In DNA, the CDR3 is TGTGCCAGCAGCCATAGAGGCGAGACTAGCGGGAACACAGATACGCAGTATTTT.

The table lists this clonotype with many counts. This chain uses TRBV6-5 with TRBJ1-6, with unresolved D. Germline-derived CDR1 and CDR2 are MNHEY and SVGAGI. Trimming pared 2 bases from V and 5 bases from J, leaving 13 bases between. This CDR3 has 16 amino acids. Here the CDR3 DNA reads TGTGCCAGCAGTTACGCTGGGTCGGGCGATAATTCACCCCTCCACTTT. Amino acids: CASSYAGSGDNSPLHF.

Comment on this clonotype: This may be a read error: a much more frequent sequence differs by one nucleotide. CDR3 sequence: CASSTVAGGDTDTQYF. The CDR3 DNA follows: TGTGCCAGCAGCACCGTAGCGGGGGGGGACACAGATACGCAGTATTTT. The V and J genes are TRBV21-1 and TRBJ2-3; TRBD2 was called by the table and not checked on the DNA. TRBV21-1 is reported as a pseudogene. The CDR3 contains 16 residues.

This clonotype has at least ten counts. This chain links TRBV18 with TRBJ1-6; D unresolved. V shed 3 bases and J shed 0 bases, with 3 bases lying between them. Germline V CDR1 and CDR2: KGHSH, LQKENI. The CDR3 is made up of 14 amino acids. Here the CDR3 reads CASSPASYNSPLHF. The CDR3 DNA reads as TGTGCCAGCTCACCGGCCTCCTATAATTCACCCCTCCACTTT.

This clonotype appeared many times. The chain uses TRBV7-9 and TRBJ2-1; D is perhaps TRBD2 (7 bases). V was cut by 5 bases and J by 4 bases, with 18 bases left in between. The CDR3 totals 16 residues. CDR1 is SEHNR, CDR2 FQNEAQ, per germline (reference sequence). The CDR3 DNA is TGTGCCAGCAGCCCCGGGGGGCTAGCAGTTTACAATGAGCAGTTCTTC. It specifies CASSPGGLAVYNEQFF. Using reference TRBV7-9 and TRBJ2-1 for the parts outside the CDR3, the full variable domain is DTGVSQNPRHKITKRGQNVTFRCDPISEHNRLYWYRQTLGQGPEFLTYFQNEAQLEKSRLLSDRFSAERPKGSFSTLEIQRTEQGDSAMYLCASSPGGLAVYNEQFFGPGTRLTVL.

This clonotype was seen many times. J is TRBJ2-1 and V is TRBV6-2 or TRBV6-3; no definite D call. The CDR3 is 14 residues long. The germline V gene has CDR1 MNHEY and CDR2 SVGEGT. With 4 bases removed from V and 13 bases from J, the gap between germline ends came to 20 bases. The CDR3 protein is CASSLPLRGGRQFF. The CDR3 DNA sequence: TGTGCCAGCAGTTTACCCCTGCGAGGCGGACGTCAGTTCTTC.

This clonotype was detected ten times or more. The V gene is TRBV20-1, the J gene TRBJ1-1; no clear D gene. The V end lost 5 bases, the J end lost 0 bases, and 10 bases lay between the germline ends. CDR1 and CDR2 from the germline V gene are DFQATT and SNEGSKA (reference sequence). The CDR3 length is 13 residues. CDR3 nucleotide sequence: TGCAGTGCTGCTCCATCCCTGAACACTGAAGCTTTCTTT. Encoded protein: CSAAPSLNTEAFF.

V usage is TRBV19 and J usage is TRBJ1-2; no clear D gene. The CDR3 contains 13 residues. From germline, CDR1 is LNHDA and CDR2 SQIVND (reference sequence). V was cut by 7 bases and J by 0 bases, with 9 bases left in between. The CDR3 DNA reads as TGTGCCAGTAAAATGGACCCTAACTATGGCTACACCTTC. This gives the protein CASKMDPNYGYTF.